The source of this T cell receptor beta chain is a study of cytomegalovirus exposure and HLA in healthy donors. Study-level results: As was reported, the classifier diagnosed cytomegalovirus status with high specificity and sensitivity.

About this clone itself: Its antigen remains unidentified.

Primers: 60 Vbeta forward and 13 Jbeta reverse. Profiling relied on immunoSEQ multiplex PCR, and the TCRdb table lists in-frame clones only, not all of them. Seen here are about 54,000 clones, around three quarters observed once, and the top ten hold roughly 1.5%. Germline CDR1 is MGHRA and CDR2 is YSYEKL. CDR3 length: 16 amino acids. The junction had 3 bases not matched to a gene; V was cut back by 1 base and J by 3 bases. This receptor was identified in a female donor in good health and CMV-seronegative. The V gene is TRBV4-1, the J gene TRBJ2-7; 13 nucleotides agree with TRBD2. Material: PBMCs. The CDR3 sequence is CASSQGLAGGSYEQYF. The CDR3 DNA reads TGCGCCAGCAGCCAAGGACTAGCGGGGGGTAGCTACGAGCAGTACTTC.